The 29 T cell receptor beta chains in this list originate from one sample, sequenced in a study of cytomegalovirus exposure and HLA in healthy donors. The assay was immunoSEQ multiplex PCR, and TCRdb's table has in-frame clones only and misses some. The table shows nearly 200,000 clones, with 70% to 85% occurring only once. The specimen was PBMCs. These receptors were obtained from a woman aged 25 to 39 in good health and CMV-seropositive.

J is TRBJ2-7 and V is TRBV11-2; 8 bases fit TRBD2. CDR1 and CDR2 from the germline V gene are SGHAT and FQNNGV. Losses at the gene ends were 2 bases for V and 5 bases for J; bases not matched to a gene: 8. The CDR3 contains 15 residues. CDR3 sequence reads: CASSLLGLALDEQYF. The CDR3 DNA is TGTGCCAGCAGCTTACTTGGACTAGCTCTGGACGAGCAGTACTTC. The variable domain in full, with the rest retrieved from reference TRBV11-2 and TRBJ2-7, is EAGVAQSPRYKIIEKRQSVAFWCNPISGHATLYWYQQILGQGPKLLIQFQNNGVVDDSQLPKDRFSAERLKGVDSTLKIQPAKLEDSAVYLCASSLLGLALDEQYFGPGTRLTVT.

The J gene is TRBJ2-1, the V gene TRBV7-2, with TRBD2 matching over 9 bases. Trimming removed 3 bases from V and 4 bases from J; junction bases left unmatched: 4. This CDR3 contains 15 residues. In germline, CDR1 is SGHTA, CDR2 FQGNSA. The CDR3 DNA reads TGTGCCAGCAGCTTGGGGACTAGCAGATACAATGAGCAGTTCTTC. Translated, it gives CASSLGTSRYNEQFF. Variable domain in full (rest from reference TRBV7-2 and TRBJ2-1): GAGVSQSPSNKVTEKGKDVELRCDPISGHTALYWYRQSLGQGLEFLIYFQGNSAPDKSGLPSDRFSAERTGGSVSTLTIQRTQQEDSAVYLCASSLGTSRYNEQFFGPGTRLTVL.

The chain employs TRBV6-5 and TRBJ1-5; 9 nucleotides align to TRBD1. Germline V gives CDR1 MNHEY, CDR2 SVGAGI. V gave up 6 bases and J gave up 7 bases; unmatched junction bases: 7. There are 14 residues in the CDR3. The CDR3: CASSRDRVSQPQHF. As DNA, the CDR3 is TGTGCCAGCAGCCGGGACAGGGTAAGCCAGCCCCAGCATTTT.

The chain links TRBV30 to TRBJ2-7; D is unresolved. Germline values: CDR1 GTSNPN, CDR2 SVGIG (reference sequence). The CDR3 has 11 residues. V lost 2 bases, J lost 3 bases, and 5 bases lay in between. CDR3 sequence reads: CAWSSGYEQYF. As DNA, the CDR3 is TGTGCCTGGAGTTCAGGCTACGAGCAGTACTTC.

This rearrangement joins TRBV29-1 to TRBJ2-1; 12 nucleotides line up with TRBD2. From germline, CDR1 is SQVTM and CDR2 ANQGSEA. The CDR3 runs 15 residues. The junction had 11 bases not matched to a gene; V was cut back by 8 bases and J by 6 bases. CDR3 sequence reads: CSPILTSGRGNEQFF. The CDR3 DNA is TGCAGCCCAATACTGACTAGCGGGAGAGGCAATGAGCAGTTCTTC.

The V gene is TRBV2, the J gene TRBJ2-2; 13 nucleotides match TRBD2. Trimming took 7 bases from V and 1 from J; bases not matched to a gene: 3. The CDR3 has 16 amino acids. The V gene's germline CDR1 is SNHLY and CDR2 FYNNEI. CDR3 protein: CASTRLAGGNTGELFF. The CDR3 bases are TGTGCCAGCACTAGACTAGCGGGAGGGAACACCGGGGAGCTGTTTTTT.

The chain recombines TRBV28 with TRBJ2-7; a weak D match, TRBD2 (5 bases). V lost 6 bases, J lost 6 bases, and 21 bases lay in between. The CDR3 consists of 15 residues. Germline lookup yields CDR1 MDHEN and CDR2 SYDVKM. The CDR3 coding sequence is TGTGCCAGCAGCCTGAACTTGGGGAGTTTCTTCGAGCAGTACTTC. Translation gives CASSLNLGSFFEQYF.

The chain uses TRBV5-3 and TRBJ2-7, with D possibly matching TRBD2 (6 bases). TRBV5-3 falls under the ORF class, with uncertain function. This CDR3 spans 15 amino acids. V was shortened by 7 bases and J by 2 bases, with 19 bases between the two germline ends. The CDR3 DNA reads TGTGCCAGATCCCCTAGTGGGCGCGGGGCCTACGAGCAGTACTTC. It translates to CARSPSGRGAYEQYF.

The gene calls are TRBV5-1 and TRBJ2-7; 12 bases agree with TRBD2. The CDR3 consists of 17 residues. The trim removed 2 bases at V and 7 bases at J, leaving 13 bases unmatched. Germline CDR1 and CDR2: SGHRS and YFSETQ. CDR3 region: CASSLPPASGRGSEQYF. Written as DNA, the CDR3 is TGCGCCAGCAGCTTACCGCCGGCTAGCGGGAGGGGGAGTGAGCAGTACTTC.

V is TRBV19 and J is TRBJ1-5; the D is unclear. The ends were cut back, 3 bases at V and 2 bases at J, with 11 bases in the middle. CDR3 length: 15 residues. Germline V gene data show CDR1 as LNHDA and CDR2 as SQIVND (reference sequence). CDR3: CASSMWRLGNQPQHF. CDR3 in DNA: TGTGCCAGTAGTATGTGGAGGCTCGGCAATCAGCCCCAGCATTTT.

The chain has TRBV6-5 and TRBJ2-7, with 7 bases fitting TRBD2. This CDR3 has 14 residues. Germline-derived CDR1 and CDR2 are MNHEY and SVGAGI. V was pared by 2 bases and J by 3 bases, with 4 bases of the junction left unmatched. The CDR3, as DNA: TGTGCCAGCAGTTACGGAGCGGGACTCTACGAGCAGTACTTC. Amino acid sequence: CASSYGAGLYEQYF.

This sequence joins TRBV29-1 and TRBJ2-1; D is unresolved. Germline CDR1 SQVTM, CDR2 ANQGSEA. V dropped 4 bases and J dropped 5 bases, with 3 bases sitting between them. This CDR3 has 10 amino acids. CDR3 residues: CSVVNNEQFF. CDR3 nucleotide sequence: TGCAGCGTTGTAAACAATGAGCAGTTCTTC.

The rearrangement links TRBV28 to TRBJ1-5; D unresolved. The CDR3 spans 13 residues. CDR1 and CDR2 (germline): MDHEN, SYDVKM. Trimming took off 7 bases at V and 5 bases at J, with 12 bases between the two ends. Here the CDR3 DNA reads TGTGCCAGCATCACGGGCGGGTATCAGCCCCAGCATTTT. This sequence encodes CASITGGYQPQHF. Combining the CDR3 with reference TRBV28 and TRBJ1-5 gives the whole variable domain DVKVTQSSRYLVKRTGEKVFLECVQDMDHENMFWYRQDPGLGLRLIYFSYDVKMKEKGDIPEGYSVSREKKERFSLILESASTNQTSMYLCASITGGYQPQHFGDGTRLSIL.

This clone was picked up one time. The chain joins TRBV15 to TRBJ1-1; D perhaps matches TRBD1 (5 bases). Germline CDR1 is LNHNV and CDR2 is YYDKDF (reference sequence). With 0 bases removed from V and 1 base from J, the gap between germline ends came to 9 bases. The CDR3 runs to 15 residues. The CDR3 nucleotides read TGTGCCACCAGCAGAGACAGGGCAAGGAACACTGAAGCTTTCTTT. It codes for CATSRDRARNTEAFF.

The J gene is TRBJ2-5, the V gene TRBV27, with a tentative D call TRBD2 (7 bases). Looked up from germline, CDR1 is MNHEY and CDR2 is SMNVEV (reference sequence). The V end lost 2 bases, the J end lost 5 bases, and 18 bases lay between the germline ends. The CDR3 is 16 amino acids. The CDR3 nucleotides are TGTGCCAGCAGTTTAATAGGAACAGGGAGGGGGGAGACCCAGTACTTC. This codes for CASSLIGTGRGETQYF.

The V gene is TRBV7-8, the J gene TRBJ2-3; TRBD2 might be the D (6 bases). CDR1 is SGHVS, CDR2 FQNEAQ, per germline. This CDR3 is built from 12 residues. Trimming cost V 3 bases and J 9 bases, with 10 bases left between them. The CDR3 nucleotides read TGTGCCAGCAGCTTCGACCGGGGGACGCAGTATTTT. Translating gives CASSFDRGTQYF.

The chain links TRBV5-6 to TRBJ1-4; 7 bases are a match to TRBD1. V lost 5 bases to trimming and J lost 7 bases; unmatched junction nucleotides: 14. Germline loops: CDR1 SGHDT, CDR2 YYEEEE. The CDR3 loop spans 16 amino acids. CDR3 in DNA: TGTGCCAGCAGGATGACAGGGAAAAAAGGAAGTGAAAAACTGTTTTTT. Its translation: CASRMTGKKGSEKLFF.

The rearrangement uses TRBV6-1 and TRBJ2-7; tentative D call: TRBD2 (5 bases). This CDR3 region has 14 residues. Trimming cost V 2 bases and J 2 bases, with 10 bases left between them. Per the germline V gene, CDR1 is MNHNS and CDR2 is SASEGT. CDR3 in amino acids: CASSESGRPYEQYF. The CDR3 bases are TGTGCCAGCAGTGAAAGCGGTAGACCCTACGAGCAGTACTTC.

The chain is built from TRBV18 and TRBJ2-7; 7 bases are a match to TRBD1. V was pared by 2 bases and J by 7 bases, with 5 bases of the junction left unmatched. This CDR3 contains 13 residues. CDR1 KGHSH and CDR2 LQKENI come from the germline V gene. CDR3: CASSPDRESEQYF. CDR3 DNA: TGTGCCAGCTCACCAGACAGGGAATCGGAGCAGTACTTC.

This clone was counted between two and nine times. The rearrangement uses TRBV15 and TRBJ1-1, with D hard to call. V lost 0 bases and J lost 3, with 8 bases in between. Germline CDR1 reads LNHNV; CDR2 reads YYDKDF (reference sequence). The CDR3 consists of 14 residues. In DNA form, the CDR3 reads TGTGCCACCAGCAGAGATGGGGAGTACACTGAAGCTTTCTTT. It translates to CATSRDGEYTEAFF.

V and J are TRBV11-1 and TRBJ1-2, with TRBD1 matching over 7 bases. The CDR3 length is 14 residues. Trimming took 4 bases from V and 8 from J; bases not matched to a gene: 10. The germline V gene has CDR1 SGHAT and CDR2 FQDESV (reference sequence). CDR3: CASSSTRSGGGYTF. DNA for the CDR3: TGTGCCAGCAGCTCGACCCGATCAGGGGGAGGCTACACCTTC.

This rearrangement joins TRBV30 to TRBJ1-2, with TRBD1 as a possible D gene (6 bases). Trimming stripped 0 bases from V and 3 bases from J, with 11 bases between. Germline V gene sequence: CDR1 GTSNPN, CDR2 SVGIG (reference sequence). This CDR3 has 14 amino acids. CDR3 protein: CAWSVGGGDYGYTF. CDR3 coding DNA: TGTGCCTGGAGTGTGGGAGGGGGTGACTATGGCTACACCTTC.

The V gene is TRBV7-8, the J gene TRBJ2-5, with a tentative D call TRBD2 (5 bases). The V end was cut by 3 bases, the J end by 3 bases, with 11 bases between. The CDR3 consists of 14 residues. The germline V gene encodes CDR1 SGHVS and CDR2 FQNEAQ. CDR3 sequence (DNA): TGTGCCAGCAGCTTGCAATTGCGGGAAGAGACCCAGTACTTC. Translating it yields CASSLQLREETQYF.

V usage is TRBV27 and J usage is TRBJ2-1, with TRBD1 matching 7 bases. The CDR3 is 13 amino acids. Germline lookup yields CDR1 MNHEY and CDR2 SMNVEV (reference sequence). Trimming at V came to 4 bases and at J to 9 bases, leaving 6 bases not matched to a gene. CDR3 sequence (DNA): TGTGCCAGCAGTTGGGGTAGGGGGCGTGAGCAGTTCTTC. Its protein product is CASSWGRGREQFF.

The chain has TRBV28 and TRBJ2-1, with 7 bases fitting TRBD1. Germline assignment: CDR1 MDHEN and CDR2 SYDVKM. V was pared by 4 bases and J by 4 bases, with 7 bases of the junction left unmatched. The CDR3 length is 15 residues. DNA of the CDR3: TGTGCCAGCAGTTCCGACAGGGTGGGATACAATGAGCAGTTCTTC. Protein product: CASSSDRVGYNEQFF.

The V call is TRBV15, the J call TRBJ2-2; a possible D gene is TRBD1 (5 bases). Germline V gives CDR1 LNHNV, CDR2 YYDKDF (reference sequence). Trimming cost V 2 bases and J 0 bases, with 10 bases left between them. The CDR3 is made up of 16 amino acids. The CDR3 loop is CATSRTKGANTGELFF. DNA for the CDR3: TGTGCCACCAGCAGAACGAAAGGGGCGAACACCGGGGAGCTGTTTTTT.

The chain carries TRBV9 and TRBJ1-3; TRBD1 is a possible D gene (6 bases). Germline V lookup: CDR1 SGDLS, CDR2 YYNGEE. This CDR3 region has 13 residues. V lost 0 bases to trimming and J lost 8 bases, with 9 bases between them. The chain's CDR3 is CASSVARQDTIYF. The CDR3 region has the DNA TGTGCCAGCAGCGTAGCTCGACAGGACACCATATATTTT.

The CDR3 coding sequence is TGTGCCAGCACCCCGAGGGGGACAGGACGGCACGAGCAGTACTTC. Encoded protein: CASTPRGTGRHEQYF. V is TRBV28 and J is TRBJ2-7, with TRBD1 matching over 8 bases. V shed 7 bases, J shed 5 bases, and the junction held 13 bases outside the gene matches. From germline, CDR1 is MDHEN and CDR2 SYDVKM. The CDR3 is 15 residues long.

The CDR3 nucleotides read TGTGCCTGGAGTGGGGAGCGGATGGGGCAGTTCTTC. Encoded protein: CAWSGERMGQFF. V gene TRBV30 combines with J gene TRBJ2-1, with D possibly TRBD2 on 5 matching bases. CDR1 is GTSNPN, CDR2 SVGIG, per germline (reference sequence). V was shortened by 1 base and J by 12 bases, with 13 bases between the two germline ends. The CDR3 loop spans 12 amino acids.